This paragraph covers one T cell receptor (beta chain) sequence. The source of the sample is a study of blood T cell repertoires in COVID-19. Looking at the study overall: Sources were T cells, B-cell-depleted T cells, or PBMCs; the material itself was cDNA or gDNA.

Using immunoSEQ multiplex PCR, the repertoire was profiled, and TCRdb retains in-frame clones only, with some absent. This repertoire shows about 50,000 clones, 90% found once; its top ten account for about 10%. The sample consisted of peripheral blood. The clonotype originates from a woman aged 80 or over with acute or convalescent COVID-19.

As DNA, the CDR3 is TGCGCCAGCAGCTCGACCAGGACAGACGTACTAGCCAAAAACATTCAGTACTTC. This translates into CASSSTRTDVLAKNIQYF. This sequence joins TRBV5-1 and TRBJ2-4, with D perhaps TRBD1 (6 bases). Trimming stripped 3 bases from V and 0 bases from J, with 19 bases between. Germline V CDR1 and CDR2: SGHRS, YFSETQ. The CDR3 sequence is 18 residues long.